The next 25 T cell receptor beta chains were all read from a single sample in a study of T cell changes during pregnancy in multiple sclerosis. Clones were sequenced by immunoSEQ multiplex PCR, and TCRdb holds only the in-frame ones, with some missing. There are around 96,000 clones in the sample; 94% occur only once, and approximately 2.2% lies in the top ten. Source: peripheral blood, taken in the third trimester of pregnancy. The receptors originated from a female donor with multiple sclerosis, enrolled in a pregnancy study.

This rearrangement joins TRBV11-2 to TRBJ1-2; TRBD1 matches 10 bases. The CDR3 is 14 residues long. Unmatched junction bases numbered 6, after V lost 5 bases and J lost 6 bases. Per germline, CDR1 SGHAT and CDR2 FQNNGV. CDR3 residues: CASSRDRGPHGYTF. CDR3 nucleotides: TGTGCCAGCAGCCGCGACAGGGGGCCACATGGCTACACCTTC. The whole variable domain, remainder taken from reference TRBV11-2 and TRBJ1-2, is EAGVAQSPRYKIIEKRQSVAFWCNPISGHATLYWYQQILGQGPKLLIQFQNNGVVDDSQLPKDRFSAERLKGVDSTLKIQPAKLEDSAVYLCASSRDRGPHGYTFGSGTRLTVV.

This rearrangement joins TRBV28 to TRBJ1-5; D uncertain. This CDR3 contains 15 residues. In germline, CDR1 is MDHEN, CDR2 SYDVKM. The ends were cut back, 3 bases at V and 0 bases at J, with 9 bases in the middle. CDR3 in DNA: TGTGCCAGCAGTTTGAAGACACCTAGCAATCAGCCCCAGCATTTT. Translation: CASSLKTPSNQPQHF.

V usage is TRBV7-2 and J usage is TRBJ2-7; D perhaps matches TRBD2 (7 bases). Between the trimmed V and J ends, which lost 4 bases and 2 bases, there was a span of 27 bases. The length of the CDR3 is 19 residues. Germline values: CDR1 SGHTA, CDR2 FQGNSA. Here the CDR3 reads CASSSPPIRLSGDTYEQYF. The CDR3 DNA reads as TGTGCCAGCAGCTCCCCACCGATCCGACTAAGCGGGGACACCTACGAGCAGTACTTC.

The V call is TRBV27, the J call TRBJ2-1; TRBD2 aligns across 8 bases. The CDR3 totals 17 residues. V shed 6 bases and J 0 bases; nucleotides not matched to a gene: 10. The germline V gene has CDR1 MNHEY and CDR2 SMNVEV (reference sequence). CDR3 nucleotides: TGTGCCAGCAGGTCCGGGGGGGGGATGAGCTCCTACAATGAGCAGTTCTTC. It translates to CASRSGGGMSSYNEQFF.

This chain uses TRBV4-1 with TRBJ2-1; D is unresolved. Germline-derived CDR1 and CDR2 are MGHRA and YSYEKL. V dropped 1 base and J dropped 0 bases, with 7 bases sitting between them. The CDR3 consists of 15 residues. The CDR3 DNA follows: TGCGCCAGCAGCCAAGTACTAAACTCCTACAATGAGCAGTTCTTC. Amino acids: CASSQVLNSYNEQFF.

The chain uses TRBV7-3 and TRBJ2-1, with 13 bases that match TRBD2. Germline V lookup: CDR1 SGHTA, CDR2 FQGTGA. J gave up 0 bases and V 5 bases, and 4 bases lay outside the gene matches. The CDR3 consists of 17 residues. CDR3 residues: CASSTWTSGSSYNEQFF. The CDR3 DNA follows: TGTGCCAGCAGCACCTGGACTAGCGGGAGCTCCTACAATGAGCAGTTCTTC.

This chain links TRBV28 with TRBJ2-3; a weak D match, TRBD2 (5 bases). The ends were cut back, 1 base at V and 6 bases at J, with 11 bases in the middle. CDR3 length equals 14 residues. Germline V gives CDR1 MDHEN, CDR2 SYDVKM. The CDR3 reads CASSLYGGMDTQYF. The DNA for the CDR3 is TGTGCCAGCAGTTTATACGGAGGAATGGATACGCAGTATTTT.

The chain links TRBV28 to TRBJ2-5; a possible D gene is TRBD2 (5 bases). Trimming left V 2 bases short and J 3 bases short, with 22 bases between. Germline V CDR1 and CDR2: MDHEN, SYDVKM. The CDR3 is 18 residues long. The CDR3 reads CASSLGEWASPAEETQYF. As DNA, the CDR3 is TGTGCCAGCAGTTTAGGGGAGTGGGCAAGCCCGGCAGAAGAGACCCAGTACTTC.

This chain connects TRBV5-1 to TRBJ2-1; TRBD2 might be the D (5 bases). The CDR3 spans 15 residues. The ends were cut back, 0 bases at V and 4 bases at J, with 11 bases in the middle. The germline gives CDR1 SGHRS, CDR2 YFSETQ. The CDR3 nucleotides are TGCGCCAGCAGCTTGGCGGGGAATAGGTACAATGAGCAGTTCTTC. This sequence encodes CASSLAGNRYNEQFF.

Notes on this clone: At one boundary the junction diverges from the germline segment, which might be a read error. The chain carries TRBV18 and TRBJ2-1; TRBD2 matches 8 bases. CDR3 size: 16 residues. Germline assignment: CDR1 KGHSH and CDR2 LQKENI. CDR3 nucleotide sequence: TGTGCCAGCTCCCCACAGCGGGGGCCCTCCTACAATGAGCAGTTCTTC. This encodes CASSPQRGPSYNEQFF.

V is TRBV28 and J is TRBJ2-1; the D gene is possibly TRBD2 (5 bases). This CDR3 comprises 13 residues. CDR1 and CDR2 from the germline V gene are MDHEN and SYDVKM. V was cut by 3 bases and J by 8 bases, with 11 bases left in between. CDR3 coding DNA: TGTGCCAGCAGTTTCTCGTTGCGGGATGAGCAGTTCTTC. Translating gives CASSFSLRDEQFF. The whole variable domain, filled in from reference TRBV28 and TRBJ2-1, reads DVKVTQSSRYLVKRTGEKVFLECVQDMDHENMFWYRQDPGLGLRLIYFSYDVKMKEKGDIPEGYSVSREKKERFSLILESASTNQTSMYLCASSFSLRDEQFFGPGTRLTVL.

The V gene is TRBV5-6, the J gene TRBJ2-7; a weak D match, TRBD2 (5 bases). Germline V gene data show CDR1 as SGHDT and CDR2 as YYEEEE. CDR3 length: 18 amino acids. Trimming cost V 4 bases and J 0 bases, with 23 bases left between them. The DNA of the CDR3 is TGTGCCAGCAGCCCGCCGATCCCGCACCGGACTGTCTCCTACGAGCAGTACTTC. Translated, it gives CASSPPIPHRTVSYEQYF.

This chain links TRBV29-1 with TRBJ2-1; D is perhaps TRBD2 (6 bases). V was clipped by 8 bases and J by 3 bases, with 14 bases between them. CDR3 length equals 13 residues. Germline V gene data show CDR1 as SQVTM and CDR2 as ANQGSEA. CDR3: CSIDPGLYNEQFF. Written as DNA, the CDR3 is TGCAGCATAGATCCGGGACTCTACAATGAGCAGTTCTTC.

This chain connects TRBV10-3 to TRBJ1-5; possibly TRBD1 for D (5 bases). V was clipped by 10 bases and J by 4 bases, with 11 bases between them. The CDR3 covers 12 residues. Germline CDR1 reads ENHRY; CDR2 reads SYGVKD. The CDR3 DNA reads TGTGCCACGGGCGGGGGGAATCAGCCCCAGCATTTT. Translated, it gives CATGGGNQPQHF.

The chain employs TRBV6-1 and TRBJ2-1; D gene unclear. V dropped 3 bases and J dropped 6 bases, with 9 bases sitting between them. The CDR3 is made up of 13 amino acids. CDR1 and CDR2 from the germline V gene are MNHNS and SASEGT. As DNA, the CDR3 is TGTGCCAGCAGTGAGACGCGGTTCAATGAGCAGTTCTTC. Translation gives CASSETRFNEQFF.

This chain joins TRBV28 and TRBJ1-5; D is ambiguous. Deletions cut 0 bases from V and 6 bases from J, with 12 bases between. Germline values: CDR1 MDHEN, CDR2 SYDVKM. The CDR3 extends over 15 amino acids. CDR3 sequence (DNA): TGTGCCAGCAGTTTATGGGGGAGCGTCACTCAGCCCCAGCATTTT. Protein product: CASSLWGSVTQPQHF. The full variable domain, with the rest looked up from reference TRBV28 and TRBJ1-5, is DVKVTQSSRYLVKRTGEKVFLECVQDMDHENMFWYRQDPGLGLRLIYFSYDVKMKEKGDIPEGYSVSREKKERFSLILESASTNQTSMYLCASSLWGSVTQPQHFGDGTRLSIL.

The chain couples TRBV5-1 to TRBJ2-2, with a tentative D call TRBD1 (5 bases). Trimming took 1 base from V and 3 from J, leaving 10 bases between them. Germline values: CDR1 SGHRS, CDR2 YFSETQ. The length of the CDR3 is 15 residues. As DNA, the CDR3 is TGCGCCAGCAGCTTGTCAGGGAAGGACACCGGGGAGCTGTTTTTT. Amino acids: CASSLSGKDTGELFF.

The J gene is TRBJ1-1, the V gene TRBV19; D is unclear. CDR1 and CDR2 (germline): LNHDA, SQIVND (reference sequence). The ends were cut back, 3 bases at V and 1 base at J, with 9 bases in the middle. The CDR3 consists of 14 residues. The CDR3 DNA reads TGTGCCAGTAGTATCAGTCGCAGGAACACTGAAGCTTTCTTT. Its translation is CASSISRRNTEAFF.

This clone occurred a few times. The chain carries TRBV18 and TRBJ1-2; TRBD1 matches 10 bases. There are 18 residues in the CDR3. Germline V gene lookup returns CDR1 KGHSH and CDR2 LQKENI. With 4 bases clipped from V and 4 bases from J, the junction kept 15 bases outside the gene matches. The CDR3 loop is CASSRLFPGTGAAYGYTF. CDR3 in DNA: TGTGCCAGCTCACGATTATTTCCCGGGACAGGGGCCGCCTATGGCTACACCTTC. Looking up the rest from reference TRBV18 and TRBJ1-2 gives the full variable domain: NAGVMQNPRHLVRRRGQEARLRCSPMKGHSHVYWYRQLPEEGLKFMVYLQKENIIDESGMPKERFSAEFPKEGPSILRIQQVVRGDSAAYFCASSRLFPGTGAAYGYTFGSGTRLTVV.

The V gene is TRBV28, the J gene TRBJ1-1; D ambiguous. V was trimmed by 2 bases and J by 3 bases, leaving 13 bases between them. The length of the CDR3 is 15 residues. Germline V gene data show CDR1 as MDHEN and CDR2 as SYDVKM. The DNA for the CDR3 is TGTGCCAGCAGTTTAGATTACTACATAGACACTGAAGCTTTCTTT. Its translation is CASSLDYYIDTEAFF.

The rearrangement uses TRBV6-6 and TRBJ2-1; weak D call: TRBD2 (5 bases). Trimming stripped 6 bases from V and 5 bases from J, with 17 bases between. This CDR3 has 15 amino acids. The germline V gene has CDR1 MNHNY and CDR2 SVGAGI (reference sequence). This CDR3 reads CASSTGPPRDNEQFF. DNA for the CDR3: TGTGCCAGCAGCACCGGACCGCCGAGGGACAATGAGCAGTTCTTC.

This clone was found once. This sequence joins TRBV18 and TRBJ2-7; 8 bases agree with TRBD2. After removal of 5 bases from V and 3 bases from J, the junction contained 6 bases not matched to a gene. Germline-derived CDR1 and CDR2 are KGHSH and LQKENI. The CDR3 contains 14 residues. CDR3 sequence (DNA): TGTGCCAGCTCAAGAGCGGGAGCGGGCTACGAGCAGTACTTC. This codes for CASSRAGAGYEQYF. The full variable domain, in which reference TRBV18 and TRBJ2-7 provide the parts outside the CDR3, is NAGVMQNPRHLVRRRGQEARLRCSPMKGHSHVYWYRQLPEEGLKFMVYLQKENIIDESGMPKERFSAEFPKEGPSILRIQQVVRGDSAAYFCASSRAGAGYEQYFGPGTRLTVT.

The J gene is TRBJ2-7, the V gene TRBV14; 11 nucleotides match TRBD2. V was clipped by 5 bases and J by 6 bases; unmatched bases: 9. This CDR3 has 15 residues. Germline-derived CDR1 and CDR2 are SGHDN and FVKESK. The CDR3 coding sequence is TGTGCCAGCAGCGCGGTAGCGGGAGGGCGGGGCGAGCAGTACTTC. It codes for CASSAVAGGRGEQYF.

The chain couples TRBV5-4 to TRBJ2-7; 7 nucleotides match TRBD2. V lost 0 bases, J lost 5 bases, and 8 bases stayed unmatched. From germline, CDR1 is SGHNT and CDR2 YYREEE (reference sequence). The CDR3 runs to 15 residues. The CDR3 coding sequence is TGTGCCAGCAGCTTGGAAATGCGGGGGAGCAACGAGCAGTACTTC. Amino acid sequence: CASSLEMRGSNEQYF.

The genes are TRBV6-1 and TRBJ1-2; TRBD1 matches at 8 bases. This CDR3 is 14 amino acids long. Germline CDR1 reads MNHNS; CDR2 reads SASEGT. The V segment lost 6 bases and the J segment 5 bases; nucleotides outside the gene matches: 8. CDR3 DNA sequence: TGTGCCAGCAGAACGGACAGGGCGGTTTATGGCTACACCTTC. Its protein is CASRTDRAVYGYTF.